This is a list of T cell receptor beta chains from one sample in a study of shared clonotypes between healthy human individuals. Clones were sequenced by immunoSEQ multiplex PCR, and TCRdb holds only the in-frame ones, with some missing. The sample consists of more than 2,000,000 clones, 85% to 95% of them appearing once. The sample taken for sequencing was naive CD4+ T cells sorted from blood. The receptors originated from a man aged 18 to 35 in good health. Both conserved end residues are part of each CDR3. The D gene is left open where the match is weak. The size field is filled for only some rows; it gives once, few, many or a size class.

>TRBJ2-5|TRBD1|13|once|TRBV10-3
TGTGCCATCAGTGTGGGCAGGGGGGAGACCCAGTACTTC
CAISVGRGETQYF
>TRBJ2-3|NA|15|NA|TRBV19
TGTGCCAGTAGTAAGGGGACAATCGGCACAGATACGCAGTATTTT
CASSKGTIGTDTQYF
>TRBJ1-5|NA|15|NA|TRBV11-2
TGTGCCAGCAGCTTATTGGCAGATCTCAATCAGCCCCAGCATTTT
CASSLLADLNQPQHF
>TRBJ2-1|TRBD2|17|NA|TRBV9
TGTGCCAGCAGCGCCCAACTACTAGCGGGGCCTTACAATGAGCAGTTCTTC
CASSAQLLAGPYNEQFF
>TRBJ2-2|NA|16|NA|TRBV7-3
TGTGCCAGCAGCTTATCGGCTAGCTCGAACACCGGGGAGCTGTTTTTT
CASSLSASSNTGELFF
>TRBJ1-6|NA|16|NA|TRBV6-6
TGTGCCAGCAGTTACTCATGGCAGGAGGGGAATTCACCCCTCCACTTT
CASSYSWQEGNSPLHF
>TRBJ1-3|TRBD1|14|NA|TRBV5-1
TGCGCCAGCAGAAGACAGGGGGACGGAAACACCATATATTTT
CASRRQGDGNTIYF
>TRBJ1-1|NA|12|NA|TRBV2
TGTGCCAGCAGTACCAAGGGTCCTCAAGCTTTCTTT
CASSTKGPQAFF
>TRBJ1-4|NA|13|NA|TRBV18
TGTGCCAGCTCACGGTCGCGGGATGAAAAACTGTTTTTT
CASSRSRDEKLFF
>TRBJ2-7|NA|14|NA|TRBV7-8
TGTGCCAGCAGCTTAGTGCCATTTAGCTACGAGCAGTACTTC
CASSLVPFSYEQYF
>TRBJ2-1|NA|17|NA|TRBV7-2
TGTGCCAGCAGCTTAATCGGGCGGGGATCCTCCTACAATGAGCAGTTCTTC
CASSLIGRGSSYNEQFF
>TRBJ1-2|NA|11|NA|TRBV19
TGTGCCAGTAGTGTCACAGCTGGCTACACCTTC
CASSVTAGYTF
>TRBJ1-5|NA|14|NA|TRBV7-2
TGTGCCAGCAGCCGTAGGGGGGGGAATCAGCCCCAGCATTTT
CASSRRGGNQPQHF
>TRBJ2-3|NA|14|NA|TRBV5-1
TGCGCCAGCGGATCCACAGGATACACAGATACGCAGTATTTT
CASGSTGYTDTQYF
>TRBJ1-6|NA|12|NA|TRBV19
TGTGCCGTCGCACCTCCTAATTCACCCCTCCACTTT
CAVAPPNSPLHF
>TRBJ1-2|TRBD1|13|NA|TRBV6-6
TGTGCCAGCAAGGGGGCAGGGTCGTATGGCTACACCTTC
CASKGAGSYGYTF
>TRBJ2-2|NA|13|NA|TRBV27
TGTGCCAGCAGTAAAGGACTGACCGGGGAGCTGTTTTTT
CASSKGLTGELFF
>TRBJ1-4|NA|15|NA|TRBV6-5
TGTGCCAGCGCTGTCCAGGGTTTGGGGAATGAAAAACTGTTTTTT
CASAVQGLGNEKLFF
>TRBJ1-2|TRBD1|12|NA|TRBV10-2
TGCGCCAGCGGGACAGGGAACTATGGCTACACCTTC
CASGTGNYGYTF
>TRBJ2-5|TRBD2|15|NA|TRBV7-2
TGTGCCAGCAGCTTTGACGGACTAGCGCAAGAGACCCAGTACTTC
CASSFDGLAQETQYF
>TRBJ2-2|TRBD1|16|NA|TRBV7-9
TGTGCCAGCAGCTGGGCCGGGACAGGGTTAGCCGGGGAGCTGTTTTTT
CASSWAGTGLAGELFF
>TRBJ2-1|NA|13|NA|TRBV19
TGTGCCAGTAGTATTCAGGGGGGCAATGAGCAGTTCTTC
CASSIQGGNEQFF
>TRBJ2-1|TRBD2|15|NA|TRBV4-1
TGCGCCAGCAGCCAAGAGTCTAGCGGGGGGGCCGTGCAGTTCTTC
CASSQESSGGAVQFF
>TRBJ2-7|TRBD1|13|NA|TRBV10-3
TGTGCCATCAGCCCGGGACAGATCGACGAGCAGTACTTC
CAISPGQIDEQYF
>TRBJ2-5|NA|14|NA|TRBV11-2
TGTGCCAGCAGCTTCGCCATTTCCCAAGAGACCCAGTACTTC
CASSFAISQETQYF
>TRBJ1-1|NA|11|NA|TRBV5-6
TGTGCCAGCAGCGGGGGGCCTGAAGCTTTCTTT
CASSGGPEAFF
>TRBJ2-5|TRBD1|15|once|TRBV27
TGTGCCAGCAGATCCTTGGGACAGGGGAGGGAGACCCAGTACTTC
CASRSLGQGRETQYF
>TRBJ2-7|NA|15|NA|TRBV14
TGTGCCAGCAGCCGAACAGGGGACTCTACCTACGAGCAGTACTTC
CASSRTGDSTYEQYF
>TRBJ1-6|TRBD1|18|NA|TRBV14
TGTGCCAGCAGCCCAACTCGACAGGGGAGATCCTATAATTCACCCCTCCACTTT
CASSPTRQGRSYNSPLHF
>TRBJ2-7|NA|17|NA|TRBV5-1
TGCGCCAGCAGCGGGACTTGGGGAACAGGGGCCGCCTACGAGCAGTACTTC
CASSGTWGTGAAYEQYF
>TRBJ2-1|NA|16|NA|TRBV27
TGTGCCAGCAGTTTACGGGGCACCCAGGTTTACAATGAGCAGTTCTTC
CASSLRGTQVYNEQFF
>TRBJ2-3|TRBD2|17|NA|TRBV5-6
TGTGCCAGCGTAAGGGGTCTAGCGGGAGGGAGCACAGATACGCAGTATTTT
CASVRGLAGGSTDTQYF
>TRBJ2-7|TRBD2|19|NA|TRBV6-4
TGTGCCAGCAGGGAGGGGCTAGTAGGAGGTAGCGGGTGGCCCTACGAGCAGTACTTC
CASREGLVGGSGWPYEQYF
>TRBJ2-3|TRBD2|16|NA|TRBV5-1
TGCGCCAGCAGCTGGCCTAGCGGCCTTGTGTCGGATACGCAGTATTTT
CASSWPSGLVSDTQYF
>TRBJ1-6|NA|15|NA|TRBV28
TGTGCCAGCAGTGGAGCAGGGGCGGGGAATTCACCCCTCCACTTT
CASSGAGAGNSPLHF
>TRBJ2-5|TRBD2|15|NA|TRBV7-2
TGTGCCAGCAGGAGCTTCCTAGCGGGATTAGAGACCCAGTACTTC
CASRSFLAGLETQYF
>TRBJ2-5|TRBD2|12|NA|TRBV27
TGTGCCAGCAGTACGGGGGGGGAGACCCAGTACTTC
CASSTGGETQYF
>TRBJ2-3|NA|14|NA|TRBV6-5
TGTGCCAGCAGTTTGAGAGGGGGAGCAGATACGCAGTATTTT
CASSLRGGADTQYF
>TRBJ2-5|NA|13|NA|TRBV29-1
TGCAGCGTTGAAGATCGAGGGGGGGAGACCCAGTACTTC
CSVEDRGGETQYF
>TRBJ1-6|NA|14|NA|TRBV5-6
TGTGCCAGCAGCTTGGACGGGGTTAATTCACCCCTCCACTTT
CASSLDGVNSPLHF
>TRBJ1-1|NA|11|NA|TRBV5-6
TGTGCCAGCAGCCGCTTCACTGAAGCTTTCTTT
CASSRFTEAFF
>TRBJ1-2|TRBD1|13|NA|TRBV28
TGTGCCAGCAGTTCACAGGGGTTCTATGGCTACACCTTC
CASSSQGFYGYTF
>TRBJ2-7|NA|17|NA|TRBV9
TGTGCCAGCAGCGTAGCTCCGCAGGTATCCCCAGCCTACGAGCAGTACTTC
CASSVAPQVSPAYEQYF
>TRBJ1-6|TRBD1|15|NA|TRBV4-1
TGCGCCAGCACCCAACAGGGGGTGGGGAATTCACCCCTCCACTTT
CASTQQGVGNSPLHF
>TRBJ1-2|TRBD1|14|NA|TRBV10-3
TGTGCCATCACTGCTGACGAGGGGGCGAGTGGCTACACCTTC
CAITADEGASGYTF
>TRBJ1-5|NA|14|NA|TRBV18
TGTGCCAGCTCACCAGGGGGAGGCAATCAGCCCCAGCATTTT
CASSPGGGNQPQHF
>TRBJ2-2|NA|17|NA|TRBV21-1
TGTGCCAGCAGCAAAGGGGACAGGGACAGGACAACCGGGGAGCTGTTTTTT
CASSKGDRDRTTGELFF
>TRBJ1-1|NA|13|NA|TRBV27
TGTGCCAGCAGTTTGGGCCGCCAGGCTGAAGCTTTCTTT
CASSLGRQAEAFF
>TRBJ2-2|TRBD1|17|NA|TRBV7-8
TGTGCCAGCAGCTTGGACAGGGGATCGGCGAACACCGGGGAGCTGTTTTTT
CASSLDRGSANTGELFF
>TRBJ2-1|TRBD1|14|NA|TRBV10-1
TGCGCCAGCAGTGAGAGGACAGGGTTCAATGAGCAGTTCTTC
CASSERTGFNEQFF
>TRBJ2-5|NA|17|NA|TRBV28
TGTGCCAGCAGTTTTAAAGTCGGGGGTTGGTACCAAGAGACCCAGTACTTC
CASSFKVGGWYQETQYF
>TRBJ2-7|TRBD1|15|NA|TRBV5-1
TGCGCCAGCAGCTCGCGAGGACAGGGTGGAAACGAGCAGTACTTC
CASSSRGQGGNEQYF
>TRBJ1-5|TRBD1|16|NA|TRBV5-8
TGTGCCAGCAGCTTTGGAAGGGACAGGCCTAATCAGCCCCAGCATTTT
CASSFGRDRPNQPQHF
>TRBJ2-3|TRBD2|15|once|TRBV30
TGTGCCTGGAGTGTCAGAGCGGGGACCACAGATACGCAGTATTTT
CAWSVRAGTTDTQYF
>TRBJ2-1|NA|14|NA|TRBV14
TGTGCCAGCAGCCGGGGTACATACTACAATGAGCAGTTCTTC
CASSRGTYYNEQFF
>TRBJ2-7|NA|13|NA|TRBV5-1
TGCGCCAGCAGCTTGGACGGTACCTACGAGCAGTACTTC
CASSLDGTYEQYF
>TRBJ2-1|NA|15|once|TRBV4-1
TGCGCCAGCAGCCACAAGAAGGGGGGCTTCAATGAGCAGTTCTTC
CASSHKKGGFNEQFF
>TRBJ1-2|TRBD1|14|NA|TRBV5-5
TGTGCCAGCAGCTCCACAGGGGGCAGGTATGGCTACACCTTC
CASSSTGGRYGYTF
>TRBJ1-2|TRBD1|15|NA|TRBV29-1
TGCAGCGTCCAGACAGGGGGAGACCTTCAATATGGCTACACCTTC
CSVQTGGDLQYGYTF